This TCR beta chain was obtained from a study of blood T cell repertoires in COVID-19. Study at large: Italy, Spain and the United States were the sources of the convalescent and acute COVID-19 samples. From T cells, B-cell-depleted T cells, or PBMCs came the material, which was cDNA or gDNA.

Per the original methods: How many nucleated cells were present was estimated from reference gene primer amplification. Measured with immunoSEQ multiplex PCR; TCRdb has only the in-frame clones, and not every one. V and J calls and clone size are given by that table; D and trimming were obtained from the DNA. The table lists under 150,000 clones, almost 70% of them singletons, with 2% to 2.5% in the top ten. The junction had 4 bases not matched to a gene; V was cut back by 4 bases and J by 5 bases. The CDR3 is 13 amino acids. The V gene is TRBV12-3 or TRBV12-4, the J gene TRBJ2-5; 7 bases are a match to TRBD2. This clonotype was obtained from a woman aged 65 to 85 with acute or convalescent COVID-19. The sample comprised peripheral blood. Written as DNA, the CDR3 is TGTGCCAGCAGTTGGGGGGAGGGGGAGACCCAGTACTTC. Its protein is CASSWGEGETQYF.